The 32 T cell receptor beta chains below were found in one sample sequenced in a study of T cell responses to AZD1222 COVID-19 vaccine. Data came from immunoSEQ multiplex PCR; TCRdb stores just in-frame clones and leaves some out. The sample records over 100,000 clones, around 82% being singletons. The sample in question was peripheral blood, obtained on day 0 of AZD1222 vaccination. The receptors come from an adult in good health.

This chain links TRBV10-3 with TRBJ2-7; TRBD1 aligns across 7 bases. The J segment lost 3 bases and the V segment lost 6 bases, leaving 5 bases of the junction unmatched. The germline gives CDR1 ENHRY, CDR2 SYGVKD. The CDR3 extends over 13 amino acids. CDR3 coding DNA: TGTGCCATCAGACAGGGACAGTTCTACGAGCAGTACTTC. It yields the protein CAIRQGQFYEQYF.

V and J are TRBV30 and TRBJ1-4; possibly TRBD1 for D (5 bases). The germline CDR1 and CDR2 sequences are GTSNPN and SVGIG (reference sequence). V lost 7 bases, J lost 3 bases, and 15 bases lay in between. This CDR3 region has 14 residues. The CDR3 loop reads CAFTPGLANEKLFF. The CDR3 region has the DNA TGTGCCTTCACCCCAGGGTTGGCTAATGAAAAACTGTTTTTT.

The chain joins TRBV6-5 to TRBJ2-1; D not resolved. V was pared by 6 bases and J by 0 bases, with 12 bases between. This CDR3 has 15 residues. CDR1 and CDR2 (germline): MNHEY, SVGAGI. The DNA of the CDR3 is TGTGCCAGCAGATCTCTTACAGACTCCTACAATGAGCAGTTCTTC. This encodes CASRSLTDSYNEQFF.

The chain has TRBV21-1 and TRBJ2-2; TRBD2, the D gene given by the table, was not confirmed from the DNA. TRBV21-1 is a documented pseudogene. The CDR3 runs 17 residues. The chain's CDR3 is CASSKGVFRGATGELFF. In DNA, the CDR3 is TGTGCCAGCAGCAAGGGCGTGTTTCGGGGGGCCACCGGGGAGCTGTTTTTT.

The J gene is TRBJ1-4, the V gene TRBV2; TRBD1 agrees at 8 bases. Germline V gene lookup returns CDR1 SNHLY and CDR2 FYNNEI. With 4 bases clipped from V and 4 bases from J, the junction kept 2 bases outside the gene matches. The CDR3 is 14 residues long. The CDR3 loop is CASSVGQGNEKLFF. The CDR3 DNA is TGTGCCAGCAGTGTAGGACAGGGTAATGAAAAACTGTTTTTT.

This rearrangement joins TRBV7-9 to TRBJ2-3; 9 bases are shared with TRBD1. Germline values: CDR1 SEHNR, CDR2 FQNEAQ (reference sequence). Trimming cost V 5 bases and J 5 bases; bases outside gene matches: 5. This CDR3 contains 14 residues. CDR3 nucleotides: TGTGCCAGCAGCCTGACAGGGGGGTTAGATACGCAGTATTTT. It codes for CASSLTGGLDTQYF.

The V and J genes are TRBV6-2 or TRBV6-3 and TRBJ2-6; 7 bases line up with TRBD1. With 4 bases clipped from V and 0 bases from J, the junction kept 12 bases outside the gene matches. Germline V CDR1 and CDR2: MNHEY, SVGEGT. The CDR3 totals 19 residues. CDR3 nucleotides: TGTGCCAGCAGTTTCCCCCGCGACAGGGCCTTCTCTGGGGCCAACGTCCTGACTTTC. Translation gives CASSFPRDRAFSGANVLTF.

J is TRBJ2-4 and V is TRBV28, with D uncertain. Trimming shortened V by 7 bases and J by 0 bases, and 10 bases separated the two germline ends. The V gene's germline CDR1 is MDHEN and CDR2 SYDVKM. The CDR3 length is 14 residues. For the CDR3, the DNA is TGTGCCAGCACGGCACTTTCAGCCAAAAACATTCAGTACTTC. This translates into CASTALSAKNIQYF.

The V and J genes are TRBV2 and TRBJ2-4; TRBD2 agrees at 7 bases. The CDR3 spans 14 residues. Unmatched junction bases numbered 0, after V lost 3 bases and J lost 1 base. Looked up from germline, CDR1 is SNHLY and CDR2 is FYNNEI. The CDR3 DNA reads as TGTGCCAGCAGTGACGGGAGGGCCAAAAACATTCAGTACTTC. This encodes CASSDGRAKNIQYF.

V is TRBV5-1 and J is TRBJ1-2, with 7 bases lining up with TRBD1. The V gene end was trimmed by 3 bases and the J gene end by 0 bases; junction bases not matched to a gene: 14. CDR1 SGHRS and CDR2 YFSETQ come from the germline V gene. The CDR3 extends over 18 amino acids. CDR3 nucleotides: TGCGCCAGCAGCTCCTCCTCTGGGGACAGCCAGTCTAACTATGGCTACACCTTC. Translated: CASSSSSGDSQSNYGYTF.

The rearrangement links TRBV5-8 to TRBJ1-4, with 9 bases identical to TRBD1. Germline V lookup: CDR1 SGHTS, CDR2 YDEGEE. The CDR3 sequence is 14 residues long. V was clipped by 1 base and J by 8 bases; unmatched bases: 3. The CDR3 DNA is TGTGCCAGCAGCTTGACAGGGGGCGAAGAAAAACTGTTTTTT. Encoded protein: CASSLTGGEEKLFF.

This clone was seen a few times. The gene calls are TRBV28 and TRBJ1-2; 9 bases agree with TRBD1. The length of the CDR3 is 13 residues. V lost 7 bases to trimming and J lost 12 bases; unmatched junction nucleotides: 12. Germline V CDR1 and CDR2: MDHEN, SYDVKM. CDR3 nucleotides: TGTGCCAGCAAAACAGGGGGCGCAGGGGTCGACACCTTC. It encodes CASKTGGAGVDTF.

The chain couples TRBV5-1 to TRBJ2-3; D ambiguous. The CDR3 loop spans 13 amino acids. V lost 0 bases and J 4 bases, leaving 6 bases between the germline ends. CDR1 is SGHRS, CDR2 YFSETQ, per germline. The CDR3 coding sequence is TGCGCCAGCAGCTTGGCCATCGCAGATACGCAGTATTTT. Translation: CASSLAIADTQYF. Supplemented by reference TRBV5-1 and TRBJ2-3, the full variable domain reads KAGVTQTPRYLIKTRGQQVTLSCSPISGHRSVSWYQQTPGQGLQFLFEYFSETQRNKGNFPGRFSGRQFSNSRSEMNVSTLELGDSALYLCASSLAIADTQYFGPGTRLTVL.

This rearrangement joins TRBV7-2 to TRBJ2-3; D not certain. Germline V gene sequence: CDR1 SGHTA, CDR2 FQGNSA. CDR3 length equals 14 residues. V was trimmed by 1 base and J by 4 bases, leaving 9 bases between them. The CDR3 loop reads CASSLGPEADTQYF. The CDR3 DNA reads TGTGCCAGCAGCTTAGGCCCAGAGGCAGATACGCAGTATTTT. The complete variable domain, with remaining parts taken from reference TRBV7-2 and TRBJ2-3, reads GAGVSQSPSNKVTEKGKDVELRCDPISGHTALYWYRQSLGQGLEFLIYFQGNSAPDKSGLPSDRFSAERTGGSVSTLTIQRTQQEDSAVYLCASSLGPEADTQYFGPGTRLTVL.

The genes are TRBV5-1 and TRBJ2-1, with D perhaps matching TRBD1 or TRBD2 (6 bases each). Germline V gene lookup returns CDR1 SGHRS and CDR2 YFSETQ. Trimming pared 1 base from V and 0 bases from J, leaving 17 bases between. CDR3 length equals 18 residues. CDR3 sequence (DNA): TGCGCCAGCAGCTTGTATAGTACGGGGGCCAGCTCCTACAATGAGCAGTTCTTC. This encodes CASSLYSTGASSYNEQFF.

This CDR3 is CATSDLSRTDTQYF. In DNA, the CDR3 is TGTGCCACCAGTGATTTATCCCGAACAGATACGCAGTATTTT. The V call is TRBV24-1, the J call TRBJ2-3; D is uncertain. Germline assignment: CDR1 KGHDR and CDR2 SFDVKD. The CDR3 runs to 14 residues. V dropped 1 base and J dropped 3 bases, with 7 bases sitting between them.

The chain combines TRBV16 with TRBJ1-6; no reliable D call. The CDR3 has 14 residues. Germline CDR1 is KGHSY and CDR2 is FQNENV. V lost 2 bases and J lost 2, with 4 bases in between. This CDR3 is CASSQRTYNSPLHF. In DNA, the CDR3 is TGTGCCAGCAGCCAACGAACCTATAATTCACCCCTCCACTTT.

V and J are TRBV18 and TRBJ1-2; maybe TRBD1 (6 bases). V lost 6 bases and J lost 7, with 12 bases in between. Germline CDR1 is KGHSH and CDR2 is LQKENI. The CDR3 contains 12 residues. In DNA, the CDR3 is TGTGCCAGCTCTCTCTGGACAGCTGGCTACACCTTC. Protein product: CASSLWTAGYTF.

The CDR3 sequence is CASSKVHNFYGYTF. CDR3 DNA: TGTGCCAGCAGCAAAGTACACAATTTCTATGGCTACACCTTC. J is TRBJ1-2 and V is TRBV21-1; no check of the table's D call, TRBD1, against the DNA was made. TRBV21-1 is flagged as a pseudogene. This CDR3 spans 14 amino acids.

The sample holds one count of this clone. J is TRBJ1-4 and V is TRBV19; 10 bases match TRBD1. Germline CDR1 is LNHDA and CDR2 is SQIVND (reference sequence). The CDR3 consists of 15 residues. The ends lost 6 bases at V and 2 bases at J; junction bases unmatched: 3. The CDR3 here is CASSDRGLTNEKLFF. The CDR3, as DNA: TGTGCCAGTAGCGACAGGGGGCTTACTAATGAAAAACTGTTTTTT.

This chain joins TRBV19 and TRBJ1-3, with D perhaps TRBD1 (5 bases). V was clipped by 7 bases and J by 7 bases, with 23 bases between them. The CDR3 is made up of 16 amino acids. Germline loops: CDR1 LNHDA, CDR2 SQIVND (reference sequence). The CDR3 coding sequence is TGTGCCAGTATCCCCACCCACGGGGGTCTCTGGAACACCATATATTTT. Translating it yields CASIPTHGGLWNTIYF.

The V and J genes are TRBV28 and TRBJ2-2; 10 nucleotides align to TRBD2. This CDR3 has 18 residues. Germline V lookup: CDR1 MDHEN, CDR2 SYDVKM. The ends lost 5 bases at V and 7 bases at J; junction bases unmatched: 16. The CDR3 loop is CASSQTSGVRIFLGELFF. The CDR3 coding sequence is TGTGCCAGCAGTCAAACTAGCGGGGTTAGGATCTTCCTCGGGGAGCTGTTTTTT.

The gene calls are TRBV5-1 and TRBJ2-7, with no clear D. Germline CDR1 SGHRS, CDR2 YFSETQ. This CDR3 region has 13 residues. The V gene lost 2 bases and the J gene lost 3 bases, with 9 bases spanning the gap. The CDR3 coding sequence is TGCGCCAGCAGCTTAAACAAATACTACGAGCAGTACTTC. Protein sequence: CASSLNKYYEQYF.

The chain uses TRBV15 and TRBJ1-2; D remains unclear. This CDR3 is 16 amino acids long. Trimming shortened V by 3 bases and J by 2 bases, and 16 bases separated the two germline ends. Germline CDR1 and CDR2: LNHNV and YYDKDF (reference sequence). For the CDR3, the DNA is TGTGCCACCAGCAGCGGAGGCACATATCTAAACTATGGCTACACCTTC. Its protein is CATSSGGTYLNYGYTF.

The rearrangement joins TRBV28 to TRBJ1-1; D perhaps matches TRBD1 (6 bases). V gave up 6 bases and J gave up 3 bases, with 20 bases separating them. Germline CDR1 is MDHEN and CDR2 is SYDVKM. The CDR3 is made up of 16 amino acids. The CDR3, as DNA: TGTGCCAGCAGCTACCCCAGGGGCCGGGGGGACACTGAAGCTTTCTTT. Its protein product is CASSYPRGRGDTEAFF.

The chain has TRBV28 and TRBJ1-2; unclear D gene. Looked up from germline, CDR1 is MDHEN and CDR2 is SYDVKM. The CDR3 loop spans 12 amino acids. V lost 3 bases and J lost 4, with 6 bases in between. In DNA form, the CDR3 reads TGTGCCAGCAGTTTCATGGGCTATGGCTACACCTTC. Translation gives CASSFMGYGYTF.

The chain employs TRBV14 and TRBJ1-4, with D tentatively TRBD1 (5 bases). Germline V lookup: CDR1 SGHDN, CDR2 FVKESK. V lost 1 base, J lost 10 bases, and 16 bases lay in between. The CDR3 has 15 amino acids. CDR3 region: CASSQVSQAIAKLFF. CDR3 nucleotides: TGTGCCAGCAGCCAAGTATCACAGGCCATCGCAAAACTGTTTTTT.

This chain links TRBV4-1 with TRBJ1-5; weak D call: TRBD1 (6 bases). Trimming removed 1 base at V and 3 bases at J, with 13 bases between. This CDR3 contains 16 residues. CDR1 and CDR2 from the germline V gene are MGHRA and YSYEKL. CDR3 DNA: TGCGCCAGCAGCCAAGTTCTGGACAGCCTCAATCAGCCCCAGCATTTT. Translating gives CASSQVLDSLNQPQHF.

The chain carries TRBV29-1 and TRBJ1-1; no clear D. The germline gives CDR1 SQVTM, CDR2 ANQGSEA. CDR3 length: 13 residues. The germline V and J ends were trimmed by 7 bases and 7 bases, with 19 bases remaining between them. The CDR3: CSAHSGLGREAFF. The CDR3 DNA reads TGCAGCGCCCACAGTGGCCTGGGCCGTGAAGCTTTCTTT. The variable domain in full, with the rest retrieved from reference TRBV29-1 and TRBJ1-1, is SAVISQKPSRDICQRGTSLTIQCQVDSQVTMMFWYRQQPGQSLTLIATANQGSEATYESGFVIDKFPISRPNLTFSTLTVSNMSPEDSSIYLCSAHSGLGREAFFGQGTRLTVV.

This clone was observed a handful of times. The chain couples TRBV11-2 to TRBJ1-2; D remains unclear. Trimming removed 4 bases from V and 8 bases from J, with 20 bases in between. The CDR3 runs to 15 residues. Germline V gene sequence: CDR1 SGHAT, CDR2 FQNNGV. The CDR3 here is CASSSLQKRGGGYTF. CDR3 nucleotides: TGTGCCAGCAGCTCTCTACAGAAGCGGGGAGGCGGCTACACCTTC. Variable domain in full (rest from reference TRBV11-2 and TRBJ1-2): EAGVAQSPRYKIIEKRQSVAFWCNPISGHATLYWYQQILGQGPKLLIQFQNNGVVDDSQLPKDRFSAERLKGVDSTLKIQPAKLEDSAVYLCASSSLQKRGGGYTFGSGTRLTVV.

This clone showed up just a few times. The chain combines TRBV5-1 with TRBJ2-5, with D perhaps matching TRBD2 (5 bases). This CDR3 is built from 14 residues. The germline gives CDR1 SGHRS, CDR2 YFSETQ. The V and J ends lost 4 bases and 1 base respectively, with 11 bases between them. The CDR3 region is CASSPGSGQETQYF. CDR3 DNA: TGCGCCAGCAGCCCGGGGAGCGGCCAAGAGACCCAGTACTTC. Full variable domain (rest looked up from reference TRBV5-1 and TRBJ2-5): KAGVTQTPRYLIKTRGQQVTLSCSPISGHRSVSWYQQTPGQGLQFLFEYFSETQRNKGNFPGRFSGRQFSNSRSEMNVSTLELGDSALYLCASSPGSGQETQYFGPGTRLLVL.

This rearrangement joins TRBV7-2 to TRBJ1-2; D ambiguous. V dropped 6 bases and J dropped 4 bases, with 9 bases sitting between them. In germline, CDR1 is SGHTA, CDR2 FQGNSA. This CDR3 comprises 12 residues. The CDR3 DNA is TGTGCCAGCAGTCGGACGGCCTATGGCTACACCTTC. Its translation is CASSRTAYGYTF.